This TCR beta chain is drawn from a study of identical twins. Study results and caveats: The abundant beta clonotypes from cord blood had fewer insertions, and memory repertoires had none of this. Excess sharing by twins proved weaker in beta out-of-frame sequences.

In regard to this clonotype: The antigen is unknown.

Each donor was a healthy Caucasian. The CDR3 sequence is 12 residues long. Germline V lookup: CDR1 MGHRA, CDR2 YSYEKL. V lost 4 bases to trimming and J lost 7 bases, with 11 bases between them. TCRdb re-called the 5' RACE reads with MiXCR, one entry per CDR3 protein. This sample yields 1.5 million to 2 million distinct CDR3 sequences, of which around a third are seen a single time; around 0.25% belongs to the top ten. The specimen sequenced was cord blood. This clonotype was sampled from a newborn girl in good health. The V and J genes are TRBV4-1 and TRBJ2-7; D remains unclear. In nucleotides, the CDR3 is TGCGCCAGCAGCCCGGGTGTCGATGAGCAGTACTTC. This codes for CASSPGVDEQYF.